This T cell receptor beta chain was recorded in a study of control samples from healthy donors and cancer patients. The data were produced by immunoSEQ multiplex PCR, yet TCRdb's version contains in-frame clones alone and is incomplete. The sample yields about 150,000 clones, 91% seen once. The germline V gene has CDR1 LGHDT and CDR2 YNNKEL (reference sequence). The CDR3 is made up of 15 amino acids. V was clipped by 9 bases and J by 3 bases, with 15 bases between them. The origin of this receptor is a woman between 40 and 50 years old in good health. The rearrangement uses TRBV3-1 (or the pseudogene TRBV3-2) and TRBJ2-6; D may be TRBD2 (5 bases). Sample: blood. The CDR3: CASTVAGIGANVLTF. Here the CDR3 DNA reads TGTGCCAGTACTGTAGCCGGGATTGGGGCCAACGTCCTGACTTTC.